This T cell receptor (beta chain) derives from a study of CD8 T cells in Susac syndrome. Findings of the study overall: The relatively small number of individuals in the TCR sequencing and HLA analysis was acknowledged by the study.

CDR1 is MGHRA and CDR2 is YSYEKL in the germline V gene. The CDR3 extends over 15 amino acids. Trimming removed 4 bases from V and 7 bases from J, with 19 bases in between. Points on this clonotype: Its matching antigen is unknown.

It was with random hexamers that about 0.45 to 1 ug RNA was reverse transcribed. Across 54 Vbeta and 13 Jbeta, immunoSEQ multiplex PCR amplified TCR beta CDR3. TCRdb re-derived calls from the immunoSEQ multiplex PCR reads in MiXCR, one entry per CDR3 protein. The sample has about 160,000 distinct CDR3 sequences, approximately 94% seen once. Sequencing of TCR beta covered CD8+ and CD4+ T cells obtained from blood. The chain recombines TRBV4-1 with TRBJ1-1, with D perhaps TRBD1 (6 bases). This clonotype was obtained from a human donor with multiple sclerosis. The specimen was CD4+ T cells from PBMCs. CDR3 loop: CASSREIQGLLEAFF. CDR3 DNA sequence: TGCGCCAGCAGCCGGGAGATACAGGGATTGCTTGAAGCTTTCTTT.